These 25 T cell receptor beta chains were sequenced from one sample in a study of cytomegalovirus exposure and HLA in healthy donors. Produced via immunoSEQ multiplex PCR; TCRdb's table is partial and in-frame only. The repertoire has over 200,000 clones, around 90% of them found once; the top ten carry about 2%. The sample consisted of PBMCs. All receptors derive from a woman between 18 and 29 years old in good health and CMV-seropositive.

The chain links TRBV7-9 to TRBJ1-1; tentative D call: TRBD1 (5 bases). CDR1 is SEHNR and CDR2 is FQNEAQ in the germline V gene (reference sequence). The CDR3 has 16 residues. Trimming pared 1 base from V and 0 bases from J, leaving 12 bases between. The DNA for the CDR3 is TGTGCCAGCAGCTTAGGACCGGGGGGTATGAACACTGAAGCTTTCTTT. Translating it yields CASSLGPGGMNTEAFF.

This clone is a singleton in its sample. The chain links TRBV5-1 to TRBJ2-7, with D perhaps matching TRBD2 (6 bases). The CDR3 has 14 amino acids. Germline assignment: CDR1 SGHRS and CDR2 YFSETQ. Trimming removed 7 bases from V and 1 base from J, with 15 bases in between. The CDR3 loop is CASRGGSGSYEQYF. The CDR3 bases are TGCGCCAGCCGTGGTGGTAGCGGTTCCTACGAGCAGTACTTC.

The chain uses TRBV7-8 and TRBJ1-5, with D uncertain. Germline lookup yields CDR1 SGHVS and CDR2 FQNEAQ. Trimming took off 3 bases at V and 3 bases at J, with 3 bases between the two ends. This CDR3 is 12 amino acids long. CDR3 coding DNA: TGTGCCAGCAGCTTTTACAATCAGCCCCAGCATTTT. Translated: CASSFYNQPQHF.

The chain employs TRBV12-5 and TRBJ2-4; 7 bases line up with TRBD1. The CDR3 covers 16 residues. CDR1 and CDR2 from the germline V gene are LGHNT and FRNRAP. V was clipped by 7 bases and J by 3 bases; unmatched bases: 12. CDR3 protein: CASASLLRDSKNIQYF. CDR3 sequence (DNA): TGTGCTAGTGCTTCCCTCCTCCGGGACAGCAAAAACATTCAGTACTTC.

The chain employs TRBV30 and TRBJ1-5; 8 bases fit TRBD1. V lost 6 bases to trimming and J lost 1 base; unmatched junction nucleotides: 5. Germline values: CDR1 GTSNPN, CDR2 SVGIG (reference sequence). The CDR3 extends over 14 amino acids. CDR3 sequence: CACQGAQSNQPQHF. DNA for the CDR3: TGTGCCTGTCAGGGGGCGCAAAGCAATCAGCCCCAGCATTTT.

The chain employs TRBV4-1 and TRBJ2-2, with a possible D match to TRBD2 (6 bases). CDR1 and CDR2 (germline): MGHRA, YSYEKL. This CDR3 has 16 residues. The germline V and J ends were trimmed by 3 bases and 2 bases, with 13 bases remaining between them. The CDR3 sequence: CASSHHWDSNTGELFF. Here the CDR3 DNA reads TGCGCCAGCAGCCACCACTGGGACTCAAACACCGGGGAGCTGTTTTTT.

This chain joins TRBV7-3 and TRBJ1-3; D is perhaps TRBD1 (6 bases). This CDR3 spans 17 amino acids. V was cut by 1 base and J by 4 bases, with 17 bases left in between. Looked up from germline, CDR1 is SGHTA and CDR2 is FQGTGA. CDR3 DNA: TGTGCCAGCAGCTTAAGGGGCAGGGGCGCGAGAGGAAACACCATATATTTT. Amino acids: CASSLRGRGARGNTIYF.

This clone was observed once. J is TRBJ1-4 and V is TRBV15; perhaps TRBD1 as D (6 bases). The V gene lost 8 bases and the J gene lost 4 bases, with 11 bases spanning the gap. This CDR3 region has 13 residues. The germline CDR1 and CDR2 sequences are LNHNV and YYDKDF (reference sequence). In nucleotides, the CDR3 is TGTGCCACCGCGGGGGCTTATAATGAAAAACTGTTTTTT. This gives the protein CATAGAYNEKLFF. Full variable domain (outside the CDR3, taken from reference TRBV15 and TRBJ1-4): DAMVIQNPRYQVTQFGKPVTLSCSQTLNHNVMYWYQQKSSQAPKLLFHYYDKDFNNEADTPDNFQSRRPNTSFCFLDIRSPGLGDTAMYLCATAGAYNEKLFFGSGTQLSVL.

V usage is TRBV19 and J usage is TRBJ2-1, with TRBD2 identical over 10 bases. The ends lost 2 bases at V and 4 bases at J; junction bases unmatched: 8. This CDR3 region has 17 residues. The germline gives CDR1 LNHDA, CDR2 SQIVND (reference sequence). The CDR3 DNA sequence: TGTGCCAGTAGTATAACCCGAACTAGCGGGGATTACAATGAGCAGTTCTTC. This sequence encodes CASSITRTSGDYNEQFF.

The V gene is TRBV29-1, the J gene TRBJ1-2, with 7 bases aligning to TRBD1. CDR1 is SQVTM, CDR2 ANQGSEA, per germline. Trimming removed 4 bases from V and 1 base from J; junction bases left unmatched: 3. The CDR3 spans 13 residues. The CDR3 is CSVGTGLNYGYTF. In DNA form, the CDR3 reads TGCAGCGTTGGGACAGGACTTAACTATGGCTACACCTTC. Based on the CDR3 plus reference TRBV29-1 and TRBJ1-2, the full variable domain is SAVISQKPSRDICQRGTSLTIQCQVDSQVTMMFWYRQQPGQSLTLIATANQGSEATYESGFVIDKFPISRPNLTFSTLTVSNMSPEDSSIYLCSVGTGLNYGYTFGSGTRLTVV.

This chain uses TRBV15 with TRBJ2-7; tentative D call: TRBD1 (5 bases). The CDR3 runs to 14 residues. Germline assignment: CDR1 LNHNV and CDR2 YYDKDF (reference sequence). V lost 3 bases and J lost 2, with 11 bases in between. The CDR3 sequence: CATSSGDSPYEQYF. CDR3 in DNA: TGTGCCACCAGCAGCGGAGACAGCCCCTACGAGCAGTACTTC.

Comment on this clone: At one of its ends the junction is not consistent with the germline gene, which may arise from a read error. The CDR3 nucleotides read TGTGCTAGCAGCTTAGGACTAGCGGGAGCCCATGAGCAGTTCTTC. Translating gives CASSLGLAGAHEQFF. The chain carries TRBV7-7 and TRBJ2-1; 13 bases line up with TRBD2. The V gene's germline CDR1 is SSHAT and CDR2 FNYEAQ (reference sequence). The CDR3 has 15 residues.

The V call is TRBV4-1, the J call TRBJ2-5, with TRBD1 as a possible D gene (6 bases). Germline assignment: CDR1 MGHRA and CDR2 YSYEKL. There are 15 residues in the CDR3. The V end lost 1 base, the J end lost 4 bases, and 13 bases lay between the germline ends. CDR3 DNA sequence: TGCGCCAGCAGCCAAGTGGGCCTCAGGGGAGAGACCCAGTACTTC. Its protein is CASSQVGLRGETQYF.

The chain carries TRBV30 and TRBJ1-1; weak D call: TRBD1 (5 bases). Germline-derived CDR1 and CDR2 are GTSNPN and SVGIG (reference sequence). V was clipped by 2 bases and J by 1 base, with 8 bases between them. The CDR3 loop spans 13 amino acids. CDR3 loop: CAWSIGANTEAFF. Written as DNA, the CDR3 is TGTGCCTGGAGTATAGGGGCGAACACTGAAGCTTTCTTT.

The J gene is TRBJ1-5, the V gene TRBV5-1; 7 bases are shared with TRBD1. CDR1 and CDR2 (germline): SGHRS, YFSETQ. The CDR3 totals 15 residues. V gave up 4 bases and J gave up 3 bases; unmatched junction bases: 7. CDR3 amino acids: CASSITGEDNQPQHF. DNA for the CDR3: TGCGCCAGCAGCATTACAGGGGAGGACAATCAGCCCCAGCATTTT.

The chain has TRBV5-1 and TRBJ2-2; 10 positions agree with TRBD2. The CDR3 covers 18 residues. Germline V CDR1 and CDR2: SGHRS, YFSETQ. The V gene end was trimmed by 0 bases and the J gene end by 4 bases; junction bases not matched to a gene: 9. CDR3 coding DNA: TGCGCCAGCAGCTTGGGGGCTAGCGGGAGCGGTGGCACCGGGGAGCTGTTTTTT. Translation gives CASSLGASGSGGTGELFF.

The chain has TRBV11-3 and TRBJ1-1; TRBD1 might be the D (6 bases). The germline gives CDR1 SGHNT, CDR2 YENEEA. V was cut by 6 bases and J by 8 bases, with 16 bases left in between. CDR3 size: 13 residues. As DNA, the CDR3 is TGTGCCAGCAGTTCGACGTCAGGGGCCGAAGCTTTCTTT. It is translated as CASSSTSGAEAFF. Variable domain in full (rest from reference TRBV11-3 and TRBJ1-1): EAGVVQSPRYKIIEKKQPVAFWCNPISGHNTLYWYLQNLGQGPELLIRYENEEAVDDSQLPKDRFSAERLKGVDSTLKIQPAELGDSAVYLCASSSTSGAEAFFGQGTRLTVV.

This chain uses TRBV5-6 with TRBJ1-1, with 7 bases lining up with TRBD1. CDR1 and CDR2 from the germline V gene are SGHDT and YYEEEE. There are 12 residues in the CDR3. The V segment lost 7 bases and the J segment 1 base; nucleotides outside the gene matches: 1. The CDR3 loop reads CASRTGNTEAFF. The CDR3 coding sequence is TGTGCCAGCCGGACAGGGAACACTGAAGCTTTCTTT.

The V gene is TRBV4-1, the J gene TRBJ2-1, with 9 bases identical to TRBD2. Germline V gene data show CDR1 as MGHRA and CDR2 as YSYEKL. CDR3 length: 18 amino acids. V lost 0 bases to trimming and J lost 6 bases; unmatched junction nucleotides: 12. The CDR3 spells CASSQDFVRLAGSNEQFF. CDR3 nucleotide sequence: TGCGCCAGCAGCCAAGATTTCGTAAGGCTAGCGGGAAGCAATGAGCAGTTCTTC.

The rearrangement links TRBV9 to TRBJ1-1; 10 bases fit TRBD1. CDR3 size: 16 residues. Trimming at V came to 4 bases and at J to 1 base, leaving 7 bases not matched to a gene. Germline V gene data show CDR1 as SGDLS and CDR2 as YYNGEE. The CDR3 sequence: CASSPRTGGPNTEAFF. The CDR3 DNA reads TGTGCCAGCAGCCCACGGACAGGGGGACCGAACACTGAAGCTTTCTTT.

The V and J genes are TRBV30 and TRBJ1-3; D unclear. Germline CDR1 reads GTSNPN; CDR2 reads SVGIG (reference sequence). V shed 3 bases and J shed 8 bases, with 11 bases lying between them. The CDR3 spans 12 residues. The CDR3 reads CAWRPGFDTIYF. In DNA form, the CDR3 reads TGTGCCTGGAGACCCGGGTTTGACACCATATATTTT.

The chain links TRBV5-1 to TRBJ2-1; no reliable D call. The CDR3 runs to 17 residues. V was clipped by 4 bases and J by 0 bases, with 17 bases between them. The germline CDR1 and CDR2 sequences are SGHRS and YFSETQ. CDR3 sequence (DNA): TGCGCCAGCAGCCCGGTCGCTGAGTGGAGCTCCTACAATGAGCAGTTCTTC. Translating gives CASSPVAEWSSYNEQFF.

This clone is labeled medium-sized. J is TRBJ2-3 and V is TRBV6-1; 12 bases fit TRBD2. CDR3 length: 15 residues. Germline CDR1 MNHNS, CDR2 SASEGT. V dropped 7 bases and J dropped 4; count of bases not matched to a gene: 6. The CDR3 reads CASTATSGSPDTQYF. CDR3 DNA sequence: TGTGCCAGCACCGCGACTAGCGGGAGTCCAGATACGCAGTATTTT.

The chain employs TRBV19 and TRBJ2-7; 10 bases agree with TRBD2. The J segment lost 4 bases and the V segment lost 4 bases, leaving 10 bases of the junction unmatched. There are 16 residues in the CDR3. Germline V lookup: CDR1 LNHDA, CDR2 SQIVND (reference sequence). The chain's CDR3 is CASSRLAGVLVYEQYF. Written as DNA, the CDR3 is TGTGCCAGTAGTAGGCTAGCGGGAGTTCTGGTTTACGAGCAGTACTTC.

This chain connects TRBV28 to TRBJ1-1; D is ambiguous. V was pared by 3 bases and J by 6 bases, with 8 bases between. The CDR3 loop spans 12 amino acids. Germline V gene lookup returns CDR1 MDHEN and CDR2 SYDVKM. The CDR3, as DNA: TGTGCCAGCAGTTTGCAGCGCGCTGAAGCTTTCTTT. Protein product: CASSLQRAEAFF.